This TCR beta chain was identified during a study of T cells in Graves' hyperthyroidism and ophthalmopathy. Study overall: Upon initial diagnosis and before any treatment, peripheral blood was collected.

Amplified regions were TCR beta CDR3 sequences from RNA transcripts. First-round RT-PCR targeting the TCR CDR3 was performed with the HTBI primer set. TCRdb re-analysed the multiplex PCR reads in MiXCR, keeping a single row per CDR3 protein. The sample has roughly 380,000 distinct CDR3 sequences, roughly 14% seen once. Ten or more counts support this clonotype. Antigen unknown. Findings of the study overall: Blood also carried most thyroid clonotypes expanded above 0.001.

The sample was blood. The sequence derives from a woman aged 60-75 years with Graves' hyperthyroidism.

In DNA form, the CDR3 reads TGTGCCAGCAGCCGCGGGAGTGGCACAGATACGCAGTATTTT. Residues: CASSRGSGTDTQYF. V is TRBV7-3 and J is TRBJ2-3, with 7 bases fitting TRBD2. Germline CDR1 SGHTA, CDR2 FQGTGA. The CDR3 spans 14 residues. The V and J ends lost 5 bases and 1 base, in that order; junction bases with no gene match: 3.